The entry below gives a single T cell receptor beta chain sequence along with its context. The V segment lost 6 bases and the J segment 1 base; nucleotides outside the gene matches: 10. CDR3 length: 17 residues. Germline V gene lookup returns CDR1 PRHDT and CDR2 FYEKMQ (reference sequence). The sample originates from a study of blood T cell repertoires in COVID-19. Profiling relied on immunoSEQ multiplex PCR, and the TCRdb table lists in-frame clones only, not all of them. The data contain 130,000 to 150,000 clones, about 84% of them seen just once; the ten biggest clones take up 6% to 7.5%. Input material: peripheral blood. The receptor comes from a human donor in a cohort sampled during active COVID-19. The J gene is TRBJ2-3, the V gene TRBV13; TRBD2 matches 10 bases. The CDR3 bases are TGTGCCAGCAGTTTAAGCGGGGGGGCCGGTGGCACAGATACGCAGTATTTT. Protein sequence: CASSLSGGAGGTDTQYF.